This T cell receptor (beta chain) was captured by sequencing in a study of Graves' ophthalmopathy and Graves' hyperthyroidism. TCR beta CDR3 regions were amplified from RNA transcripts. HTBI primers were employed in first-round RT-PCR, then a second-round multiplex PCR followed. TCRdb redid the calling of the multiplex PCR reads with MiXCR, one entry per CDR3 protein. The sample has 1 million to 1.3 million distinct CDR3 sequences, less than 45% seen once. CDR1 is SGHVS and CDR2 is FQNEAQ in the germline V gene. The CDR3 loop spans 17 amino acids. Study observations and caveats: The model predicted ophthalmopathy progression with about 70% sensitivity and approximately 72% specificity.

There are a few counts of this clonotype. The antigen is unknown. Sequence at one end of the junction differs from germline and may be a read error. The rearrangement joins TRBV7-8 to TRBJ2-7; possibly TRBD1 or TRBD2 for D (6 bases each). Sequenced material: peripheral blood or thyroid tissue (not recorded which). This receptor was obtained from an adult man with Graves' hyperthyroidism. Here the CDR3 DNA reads TGCGCCAGCAGCCAATCGATTACAGGGATTGGGGGGTACGAGCAGTACTTC. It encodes CASSQSITGIGGYEQYF.